Each of the 16 T cell receptor beta chains below was sequenced from the same sample in a study of shared clonotypes between healthy human individuals. Generated by immunoSEQ multiplex PCR, the TCRdb table keeps only in-frame clones and is missing some. This sample has 2,500,000 or so clones, with roughly 92% found just once. Sequencing input: naive CD4+ T cells sorted from blood. Sample subset: CD45RA+ positively selected. The receptor source for this set is a young man in good health.

The V gene is TRBV9, the J gene TRBJ2-1; TRBD1 agrees at 11 bases. V lost 4 bases to trimming and J lost 6 bases; unmatched junction nucleotides: 9. CDR3 length: 16 residues. Germline V lookup: CDR1 SGDLS, CDR2 YYNGEE. CDR3 nucleotides: TGTGCCAGCAGCCCAGGACAGGGGGCCTTCTCCAATGAGCAGTTCTTC. Its protein is CASSPGQGAFSNEQFF.

The chain has TRBV18 and TRBJ1-1, with TRBD1 identical over 8 bases. Germline V CDR1 and CDR2: KGHSH, LQKENI. The CDR3 is 16 residues long. The trim removed 6 bases at V and 4 bases at J, leaving 13 bases unmatched. The CDR3 reads CASSPGQARGGTEAFF. The CDR3 nucleotides are TGTGCCAGCTCGCCGGGACAGGCTCGTGGTGGCACTGAAGCTTTCTTT.

The V and J genes are TRBV12-5 and TRBJ2-5, with D unclear. The CDR3 spans 16 residues. The V gene lost 0 bases and the J gene lost 2 bases, with 13 bases spanning the gap. The germline CDR1 and CDR2 sequences are LGHNT and FRNRAP. This CDR3 reads CASGLVNSTLQETQYF. The CDR3 nucleotides read TGTGCTAGTGGTTTGGTAAACTCAACCCTACAAGAGACCCAGTACTTC.

Remarks on this clone: Additional DNA sequences in this sample encode the identical CDR3. The V gene is TRBV27, the J gene TRBJ2-5, with TRBD1 as a possible D gene (5 bases). CDR3 size: 13 residues. The ends were cut back, 5 bases at V and 2 bases at J, with 9 bases in the middle. Germline CDR1 reads MNHEY; CDR2 reads SMNVEV (reference sequence). The CDR3 coding sequence is TGTGCCAGCAGTCCCAGGGTACAAGAGACCCAGTACTTC. Translating it yields CASSPRVQETQYF.

The J gene is TRBJ2-7, the V gene TRBV5-1; D possibly corresponds to TRBD2 (6 bases). This CDR3 comprises 15 residues. Germline values: CDR1 SGHRS, CDR2 YFSETQ. V gave up 1 base and J gave up 2 bases, with 13 bases separating them. The CDR3 sequence is CASSLIGAGPYEQYF. DNA for the CDR3: TGCGCCAGCAGCTTGATCGGTGCGGGGCCCTACGAGCAGTACTTC.

The V gene is TRBV7-9, the J gene TRBJ1-6, with TRBD1 as a possible D gene (5 bases). Germline V gene data show CDR1 as SEHNR and CDR2 as FQNEAQ (reference sequence). With 3 bases removed from V and 9 bases from J, the gap between germline ends came to 15 bases. The CDR3 totals 15 residues. This CDR3 is CASSFAGTLSSPLHF. The DNA of the CDR3 is TGTGCCAGCAGCTTTGCAGGGACTTTAAGTTCACCCCTCCACTTT.

The rearrangement joins TRBV4-1 to TRBJ1-2; weak D call: TRBD1 (5 bases). V lost 1 base, J lost 5 bases, and 14 bases lay in between. The CDR3 has 15 residues. Germline CDR1 MGHRA, CDR2 YSYEKL. CDR3 DNA: TGCGCCAGCAGCCAAGCGGGACGGAGCTTTTATGGCTACACCTTC. As protein: CASSQAGRSFYGYTF.

The genes are TRBV19 and TRBJ2-2; 11 bases line up with TRBD2. V shed 5 bases, J shed 0 bases, and the junction held 5 bases outside the gene matches. The CDR3 sequence is 17 residues long. Germline V gene lookup returns CDR1 LNHDA and CDR2 SQIVND (reference sequence). CDR3 sequence (DNA): TGTGCCAGTAGTTCCGGGACTAGCGGAACGAACACCGGGGAGCTGTTTTTT. Its protein product is CASSSGTSGTNTGELFF.

The chain is built from TRBV29-1 and TRBJ2-5, with TRBD1 identical over 10 bases. Trimming at V came to 4 bases and at J to 5 bases, leaving 13 bases not matched to a gene. The CDR3 is made up of 16 amino acids. The germline V gene has CDR1 SQVTM and CDR2 ANQGSEA. The CDR3 sequence is CSVVDRGRTPTETQYF. CDR3 nucleotides: TGCAGCGTTGTCGACAGGGGGCGGACTCCGACGGAGACCCAGTACTTC. Complete variable domain (other parts from reference TRBV29-1 and TRBJ2-5): SAVISQKPSRDICQRGTSLTIQCQVDSQVTMMFWYRQQPGQSLTLIATANQGSEATYESGFVIDKFPISRPNLTFSTLTVSNMSPEDSSIYLCSVVDRGRTPTETQYFGPGTRLLVL.

This chain links TRBV6-1 with TRBJ2-3; D is unclear. V gave up 4 bases and J gave up 3 bases, with 14 bases separating them. From germline, CDR1 is MNHNS and CDR2 SASEGT. The CDR3 sequence is 15 residues long. The CDR3 bases are TGTGCCAGCAGTGTCTCCCATATAGCTACAGATACGCAGTATTTT. This translates into CASSVSHIATDTQYF.

The chain couples TRBV18 to TRBJ2-7; no clear D gene. V was clipped by 1 base and J by 2 bases, with 9 bases between them. The CDR3 consists of 14 residues. Germline V lookup: CDR1 KGHSH, CDR2 LQKENI. The CDR3 is CASSPLPPPYEQYF. CDR3 nucleotide sequence: TGTGCCAGCTCACCACTCCCGCCCCCCTACGAGCAGTACTTC.

Concerning this clone itself: A junction boundary mismatches the germline segment, possibly from a read error. The chain combines TRBV12-5 with TRBJ1-2; no definite D call. The CDR3 runs to 15 residues. Germline CDR1 reads LGHNT; CDR2 reads FRNRAP. The CDR3 sequence: CASGVRLPGMYDYTF. The CDR3 coding sequence is TGTGCTAGTGGTGTTAGGCTCCCTGGAATGTATGACTACACCTTC.

The CDR3 spells CASSVRTGGDSPLHF. The CDR3 nucleotides are TGTGCCAGCAGCGTTAGGACAGGGGGCGATTCACCCCTCCACTTT. The V gene is TRBV9, the J gene TRBJ1-6; 11 bases are shared with TRBD1. The germline CDR1 and CDR2 sequences are SGDLS and YYNGEE. This CDR3 is built from 15 residues. J was trimmed by 8 bases and V by 2 bases; bases with no gene match: 3. The full variable domain, completed using reference TRBV9 and TRBJ1-6, is DSGVTQTPKHLITATGQRVTLRCSPRSGDLSVYWYQQSLDQGLQFLIQYYNGEERAKGNILERFSAQQFPDLHSELNLSSLELGDSALYFCASSVRTGGDSPLHFGNGTRLTVT.

The rearrangement links TRBV7-8 to TRBJ1-5, with TRBD1 identical over 7 bases. The length of the CDR3 is 15 residues. CDR1 and CDR2 (germline): SGHVS, FQNEAQ. V was pared by 1 base and J by 6 bases, with 6 bases of the junction left unmatched. The DNA for the CDR3 is TGTGCCAGCAGCTTAGAGGCAGGGACAGTTCAGCCCCAGCATTTT. Protein product: CASSLEAGTVQPQHF.

Of note for this clone: The sample holds other DNA sequences that translate to the same CDR3. The rearrangement uses TRBV5-1 and TRBJ2-3, with D unclear. The germline CDR1 and CDR2 sequences are SGHRS and YFSETQ. V lost 0 bases, J lost 4 bases, and 12 bases lay in between. This CDR3 comprises 15 residues. In DNA, the CDR3 is TGCGCCAGCAGCTTGGTTCGGGCAGGATCAGATACGCAGTATTTT. Amino acids: CASSLVRAGSDTQYF.

The chain joins TRBV2 to TRBJ2-1, with a possible D match to TRBD2 (7 bases). V was pared by 7 bases and J by 7 bases, with 20 bases between. The CDR3 totals 15 residues. CDR1 is SNHLY and CDR2 is FYNNEI in the germline V gene. In DNA, the CDR3 is TGTGCCAGCAAATCAATTCGGGGGGCGGGGAATGAGCAGTTCTTC. The encoded protein is CASKSIRGAGNEQFF.